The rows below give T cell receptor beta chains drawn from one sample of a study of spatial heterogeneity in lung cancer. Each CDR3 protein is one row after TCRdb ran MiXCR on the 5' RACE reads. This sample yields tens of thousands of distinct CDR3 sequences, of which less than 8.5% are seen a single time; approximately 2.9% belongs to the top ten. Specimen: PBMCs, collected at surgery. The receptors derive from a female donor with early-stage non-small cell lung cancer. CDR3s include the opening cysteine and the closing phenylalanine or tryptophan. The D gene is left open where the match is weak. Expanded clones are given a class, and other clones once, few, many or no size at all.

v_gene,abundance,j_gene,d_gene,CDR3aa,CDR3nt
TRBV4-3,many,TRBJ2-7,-,CASSQDLSWTRTYEQYF,TGCGCCAGCAGCCAAGACCTCTCGTGGACGAGAACCTACGAGCAGTACTTC
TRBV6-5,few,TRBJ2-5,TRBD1,CASSVDRVETQYF,TGTGCCAGCAGCGTGGACAGGGTGGAGACCCAGTACTTC
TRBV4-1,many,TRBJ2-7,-,CASSQDAGGSTYEQYF,TGCGCCAGCAGCCAAGACGCTGGCGGGTCTACCTACGAGCAGTACTTC
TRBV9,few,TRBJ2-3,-,CASSAGPPRGTDTQYF,TGTGCCAGCAGCGCGGGACCCCCAAGAGGAACAGATACGCAGTATTTT
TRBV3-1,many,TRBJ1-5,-,CASSPGTTNQPQHF,TGTGCCAGCAGCCCCGGGACTACGAATCAGCCCCAGCATTTT
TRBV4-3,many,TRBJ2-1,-,CASSQESEVTKFQFF,TGCGCCAGCAGCCAAGAATCTGAGGTGACAAAGTTTCAGTTCTTC
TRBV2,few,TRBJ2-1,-,CVSSWESETQFF,TGTGTCAGCAGCTGGGAGTCAGAAACGCAGTTCTTC
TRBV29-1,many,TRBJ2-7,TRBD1,CSASPGQGTYEQYF,TGCAGCGCTTCACCGGGACAGGGGACCTACGAGCAGTACTTC
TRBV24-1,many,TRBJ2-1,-,CAIWTDHNEQFF,TGTGCCATCTGGACAGACCACAATGAGCAGTTCTTC
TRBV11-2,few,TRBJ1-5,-,CASSFGGAQPQHF,TGTGCCAGCAGCTTCGGGGGGGCCCAGCCCCAGCATTTT
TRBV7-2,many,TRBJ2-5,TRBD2,CASSSAGGWETQYF,TGTGCCAGCAGCTCAGCGGGGGGCTGGGAGACCCAGTACTTC
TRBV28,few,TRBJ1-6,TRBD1,CASSWGQINSPLHF,TGTGCCAGCAGTTGGGGACAGATTAATTCACCCCTCCACTTT
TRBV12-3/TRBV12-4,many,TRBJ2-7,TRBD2,CASTKRGPSYEQYF,TGTGCCAGCACTAAGCGGGGGCCGTCCTACGAGCAGTACTTC
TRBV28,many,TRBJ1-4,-,CASSQSNEKLFF,TGTGCCAGCAGCCAAAGTAATGAAAAACTGTTTTTT
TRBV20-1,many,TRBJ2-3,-,CSARIRGQSTQYF,TGCAGTGCTAGAATTCGGGGGCAGTCTACGCAGTATTTT
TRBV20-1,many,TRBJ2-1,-,CSATLSGNEQFF,TGCAGTGCTACTTTGTCGGGAAATGAGCAGTTCTTC
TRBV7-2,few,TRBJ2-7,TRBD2,CASSSRLAGLDYEQYF,TGTGCCAGCAGCTCGCGACTAGCGGGGCTCGACTACGAGCAGTACTTC
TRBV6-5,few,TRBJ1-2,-,CASSYWGNYGYTF,TGTGCCAGCAGTTACTGGGGAAACTATGGCTACACCTTC
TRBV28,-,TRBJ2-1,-,CASSFPGSNEQFF,TGTGCCAGCAGTTTTCCGGGGAGCAATGAGCAGTTCTTC
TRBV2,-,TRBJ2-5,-,CASSDSVIETQYF,TGTGCCAGCAGTGACTCAGTTATCGAGACCCAGTACTTC
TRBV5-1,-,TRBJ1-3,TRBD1,CASSLTGEGAGNTIYF,TGCGCCAGCAGCTTGACAGGGGAAGGAGCCGGAAACACCATATATTTT
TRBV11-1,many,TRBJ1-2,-,CASSFGLSPRDGYTF,TGTGCCAGCAGCTTCGGTCTTAGCCCCAGAGATGGCTACACCTTC
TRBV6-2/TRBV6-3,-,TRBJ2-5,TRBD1,CASSPRGQRRETQYF,TGTGCCAGCAGTCCTCGGGGACAGCGAAGGGAGACCCAGTACTTC
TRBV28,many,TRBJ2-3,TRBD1,CASSPTGGWESQYF,TGTGCCAGCAGTCCGACAGGGGGCTGGGAGTCGCAGTATTTT
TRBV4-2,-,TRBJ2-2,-,CASSQAGGGNTGELFF,TGTGCCAGCAGCCAAGCTGGGGGAGGAAACACCGGGGAGCTGTTTTTT
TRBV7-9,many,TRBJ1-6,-,CASSLGGRSPLHF,TGTGCCAGCAGCTTAGGGGGAAGATCACCCCTCCACTTT
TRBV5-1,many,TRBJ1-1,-,CASSPREGGNTEAFF,TGCGCCAGCAGCCCAAGGGAAGGGGGGAACACTGAAGCTTTCTTT
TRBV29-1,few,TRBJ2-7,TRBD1,CSPQLEGTGPYEQYF,TGCAGCCCACAGTTGGAGGGGACAGGGCCTTACGAGCAGTACTTC
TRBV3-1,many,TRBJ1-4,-,CASSPQLATNEKLFF,TGTGCCAGCAGCCCCCAGCTCGCAACTAATGAAAAACTGTTTTTT
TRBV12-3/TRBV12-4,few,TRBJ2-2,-,CASSPGTRGLRFGGELFF,TGTGCCAGCAGCCCTGGAACAAGGGGCCTTCGCTTTGGCGGGGAGCTGTTTTTT
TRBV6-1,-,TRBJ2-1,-,CASSADSQTRFHF,TGTGCCAGCAGTGCGGACTCGCAGACTAGATTTCACTTC
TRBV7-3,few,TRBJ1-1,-,CASSPDTDTEAFF,TGTGCCAGCAGCCCGGACACGGACACTGAAGCTTTCTTT
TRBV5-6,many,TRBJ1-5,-,CASRVGNQPQHF,TGTGCCAGCAGGGTAGGCAATCAGCCCCAGCATTTT
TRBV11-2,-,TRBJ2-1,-,CASSLGLAAYNEQFF,TGTGCCAGCAGCCTAGGGTTGGCGGCCTACAATGAGCAGTTCTTC
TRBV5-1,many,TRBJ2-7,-,CASSYNNYEQYF,TGCGCCAGCAGCTATAACAACTACGAGCAGTACTTC
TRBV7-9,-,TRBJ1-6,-,CASSSDRFYNSPLHF,TGTGCCAGCAGCTCGGACAGATTTTATAATTCACCCCTCCACTTT
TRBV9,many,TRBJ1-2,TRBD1,CASSGRQGPDDGYTF,TGTGCCAGCAGCGGAAGACAGGGTCCGGATGATGGCTACACCTTC
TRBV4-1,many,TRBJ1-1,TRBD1,CASSGLSLGTGRTEAFF,TGCGCCAGCAGCGGTCTCTCCCTGGGGACAGGGAGGACTGAAGCTTTCTTT
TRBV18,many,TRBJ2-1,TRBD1,CASSPGQGNEQFF,TGTGCCAGCTCACCGGGACAGGGGAATGAGCAGTTCTTC
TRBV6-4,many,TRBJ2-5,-,CARLQGPQEETQYF,TGTGCCAGATTACAGGGTCCCCAAGAGGAGACCCAGTACTTC
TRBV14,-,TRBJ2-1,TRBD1,CARPGQRDNEQFF,TGTGCCAGACCGGGACAGAGGGACAATGAGCAGTTCTTC
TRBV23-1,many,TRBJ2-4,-,CASSLRAGVRAKNIQYF,TGCGCCAGCAGTCTAAGGGCCGGAGTAAGGGCCAAAAACATTCAGTACTTC
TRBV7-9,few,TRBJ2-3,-,CASSPRRDTQYF,TGTGCCAGCAGCCCCAGAAGGGATACGCAGTATTTT
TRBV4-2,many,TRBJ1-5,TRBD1,CASSQDDRGHQPQHF,TGTGCCAGCAGCCAAGATGACAGGGGGCATCAGCCCCAGCATTTT
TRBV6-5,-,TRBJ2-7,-,CASSYSSGKSEQYF,TGTGCCAGCAGTTACTCTTCTGGGAAAAGTGAGCAGTACTTC
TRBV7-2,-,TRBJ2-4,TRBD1,CASSSGQGRDIQYF,TGTGCCAGCAGCTCCGGACAGGGGAGAGACATTCAGTACTTC